This entry concerns a single T cell receptor beta chain. The time point was: persistent/refractory GD, antithyroid drugs over 5 years with positive TRAb. PBMC RNA was the source of the TCR library. J was trimmed by 7 bases and V by 3 bases; bases with no gene match: 7. Germline V gives CDR1 GTSNPN, CDR2 SVGIG (reference sequence). This CDR3 has 13 amino acids. The data were obtained in a study of regulatory T cells in long-lasting Graves disease. Study context: Persistence in Graves' disease denoted antithyroid drug use beyond 5 years alongside positive TSH receptor antibodies.

Library construction for TCR beta used iRepertoire HTBI primers and Arm-PCR of CDR3 regions. TCRdb recomputed calls from the multiplex PCR reads with MiXCR, one row per CDR3 protein. The sample has over 450,000 distinct CDR3 sequences, approximately 21% seen once. This sequence was found in a female donor with Graves disease. Source: peripheral blood mononuclear cells (PBMCs), taken when the disease was refractory, from a patient treated with antithyroid drugs. The chain recombines TRBV30 with TRBJ1-2; 8 positions agree with TRBD1. The CDR3 DNA reads TGTGCCTGGAGCTGGACAGGGTCCTCTGGCTACACCTTC. Amino acid sequence: CAWSWTGSSGYTF.